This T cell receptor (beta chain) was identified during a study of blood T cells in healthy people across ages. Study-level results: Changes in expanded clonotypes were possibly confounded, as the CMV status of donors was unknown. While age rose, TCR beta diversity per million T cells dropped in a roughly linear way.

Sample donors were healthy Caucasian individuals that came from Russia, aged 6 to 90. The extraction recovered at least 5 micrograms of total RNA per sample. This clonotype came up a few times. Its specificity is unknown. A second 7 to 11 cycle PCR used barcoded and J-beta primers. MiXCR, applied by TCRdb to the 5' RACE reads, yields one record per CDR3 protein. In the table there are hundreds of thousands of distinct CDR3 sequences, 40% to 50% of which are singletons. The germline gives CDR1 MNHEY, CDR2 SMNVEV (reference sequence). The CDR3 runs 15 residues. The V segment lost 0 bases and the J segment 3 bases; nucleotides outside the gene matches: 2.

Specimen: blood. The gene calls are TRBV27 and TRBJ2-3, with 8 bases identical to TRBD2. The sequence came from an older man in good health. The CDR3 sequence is CASSLSRGRTDTQYF. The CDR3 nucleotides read TGTGCCAGCAGTTTATCTCGCGGGAGGACAGATACGCAGTATTTT.